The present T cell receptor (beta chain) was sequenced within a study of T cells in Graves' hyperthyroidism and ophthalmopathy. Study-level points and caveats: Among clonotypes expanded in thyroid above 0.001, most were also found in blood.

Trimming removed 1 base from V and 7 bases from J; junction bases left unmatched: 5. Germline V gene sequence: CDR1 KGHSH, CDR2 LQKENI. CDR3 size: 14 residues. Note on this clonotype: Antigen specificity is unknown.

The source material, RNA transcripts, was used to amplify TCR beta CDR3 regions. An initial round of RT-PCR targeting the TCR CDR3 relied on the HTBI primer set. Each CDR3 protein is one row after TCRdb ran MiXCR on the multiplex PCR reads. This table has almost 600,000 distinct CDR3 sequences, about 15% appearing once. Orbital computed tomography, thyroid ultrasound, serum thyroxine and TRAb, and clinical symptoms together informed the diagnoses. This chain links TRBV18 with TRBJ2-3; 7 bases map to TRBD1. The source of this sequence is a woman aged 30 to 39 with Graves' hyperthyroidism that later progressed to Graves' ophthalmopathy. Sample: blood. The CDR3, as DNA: TGTGCCAGCTCACCACAAGACAGGGCTCATACGCAGTATTTT. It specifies CASSPQDRAHTQYF.